These 20 T cell receptor beta chains share one sample of origin, sequenced in a study of vaccination and CD4 T cells after COVID-19. The study sequenced cultured CD4+ T cell DNA using the Oncomine TCR Beta short-read assay. In TCRdb, the PCR reads were re-called with MiXCR into one record per CDR3 protein. The repertoire holds roughly 20,000 distinct CDR3 sequences, roughly 49% seen once, with over 15% in the top ten. The treatment denotes: roughly 10-day PBMC culture with coronavirus spike peptide pools or control peptides (ViraFEST assay). No antigen is known for these receptors. The sample here was CD4+ T cells from blood, cultured in vitro, taken before SARS-CoV-2 vaccination. The receptors were gathered from a human donor who had recovered from COVID-19.

The rearrangement links TRBV7-9 to TRBJ1-5; perhaps TRBD1 as D (6 bases). The CDR3 is 14 amino acids. Germline CDR1 reads SEHNR; CDR2 reads FQNEAQ (reference sequence). The germline V and J ends were trimmed by 5 bases and 3 bases, with 11 bases remaining between them. The CDR3 is CASSGTGINQPQHF. For the CDR3, the DNA is TGTGCCAGCAGCGGAACAGGGATCAATCAGCCCCAGCATTTT.

The genes are TRBV28 and TRBJ2-1, with 8 bases fitting TRBD2. The CDR3 is made up of 16 amino acids. In germline, CDR1 is MDHEN, CDR2 SYDVKM. V gave up 5 bases and J gave up 8 bases; unmatched junction bases: 14. In nucleotides, the CDR3 is TGTGCCAGCAGTGGTACTAGCGGACCATGGGACGATGAGCAGTTCTTC. The encoded protein is CASSGTSGPWDDEQFF.

V gene TRBV5-1 combines with J gene TRBJ1-1, with D uncertain. Germline V gives CDR1 SGHRS, CDR2 YFSETQ. The length of the CDR3 is 15 residues. With 1 base removed from V and 0 bases from J, the gap between germline ends came to 10 bases. Here the CDR3 reads CASSLNTGMNTEAFF. CDR3 DNA sequence: TGCGCCAGCAGCTTGAACACGGGCATGAACACTGAAGCTTTCTTT.

This chain connects TRBV6-1 to TRBJ1-1; maybe TRBD1 (5 bases). The germline V gene encodes CDR1 MNHNS and CDR2 SASEGT. V lost 3 bases and J 4 bases, leaving 9 bases between the germline ends. CDR3 size: 13 residues. CDR3 in amino acids: CASSDTRGTEAFF. The CDR3 DNA reads TGTGCCAGCAGTGATACTAGGGGCACTGAAGCTTTCTTT.

This clonotype occurred once. The genes are TRBV20-1 and TRBJ2-2; D is undetermined. The CDR3 extends over 14 amino acids. Looked up from germline, CDR1 is DFQATT and CDR2 is SNEGSKA (reference sequence). Trimming left V 6 bases short and J 0 bases short, with 11 bases between. CDR3: CSAKMSANTGELFF. In DNA form, the CDR3 reads TGCAGTGCCAAGATGTCAGCGAACACCGGGGAGCTGTTTTTT.

The chain links TRBV20-1 to TRBJ2-3, with a tentative D call TRBD1 (5 bases). Trimming left V 5 bases short and J 0 bases short, with 15 bases between. Looked up from germline, CDR1 is DFQATT and CDR2 is SNEGSKA (reference sequence). This CDR3 has 15 amino acids. The DNA for the CDR3 is TGCAGTGCTGACAGAAGGGGATCTAGCACAGATACGCAGTATTTT. Translated: CSADRRGSSTDTQYF.

This chain's CDR3 is CSARTTGTAEAFF. CDR3 bases: TGCAGTGCTAGAACAACAGGGACGGCTGAAGCTTTCTTT. The chain combines TRBV20-1 with TRBJ1-1; maybe TRBD1 (6 bases). Germline CDR1 and CDR2: DFQATT and SNEGSKA (reference sequence). CDR3 length: 13 residues. Trimming took off 2 bases at V and 6 bases at J, with 13 bases between the two ends.

This clonotype was recorded only once. The rearrangement joins TRBV28 to TRBJ1-5; D is possibly TRBD1 (5 bases). The CDR3 is 14 amino acids. CDR1 and CDR2 from the germline V gene are MDHEN and SYDVKM. V lost 3 bases and J lost 6, with 12 bases in between. In DNA, the CDR3 is TGTGCCAGCAGTTTGAGCTCAGGGACTCAGCCCCAGCATTTT. It codes for CASSLSSGTQPQHF.

The rearrangement joins TRBV30 to TRBJ1-5; TRBD1 is a possible D gene (5 bases). The germline gives CDR1 GTSNPN, CDR2 SVGIG (reference sequence). Trimming removed 3 bases at V and 5 bases at J, with 14 bases between. This CDR3 region has 14 residues. CDR3 residues: CAWSRASVDQPQHF. CDR3 DNA sequence: TGTGCCTGGAGCAGGGCTTCAGTGGATCAGCCCCAGCATTTT.

The V call is TRBV27, the J call TRBJ1-2; a possible D gene is TRBD1 (5 bases). The germline CDR1 and CDR2 sequences are MNHEY and SMNVEV (reference sequence). This CDR3 is built from 15 residues. V was clipped by 3 bases and J by 4 bases, with 15 bases between them. The CDR3 nucleotides read TGTGCCAGCAGTTTGGGTGCAGGGCTGGGCTATGGCTACACCTTC. Residues: CASSLGAGLGYGYTF.

The chain links TRBV10-3 to TRBJ2-7; tentative D call: TRBD1 (6 bases). The CDR3 totals 12 residues. Trimming took 11 bases from V and 3 from J, leaving 14 bases between them. Germline lookup yields CDR1 ENHRY and CDR2 SYGVKD. The CDR3 is CASGRDNYEQYF. DNA for the CDR3: TGTGCCTCTGGCAGGGACAACTACGAGCAGTACTTC.

The chain carries TRBV28 and TRBJ2-2; D not certain. Germline-derived CDR1 and CDR2 are MDHEN and SYDVKM. The V gene lost 5 bases and the J gene lost 3 bases, with 13 bases spanning the gap. The CDR3 runs 15 residues. The CDR3 reads CASSRPSWDTGELFF. CDR3 bases: TGTGCCAGCAGTCGCCCCTCCTGGGACACCGGGGAGCTGTTTTTT.

This clonotype came up a few times. J is TRBJ1-1 and V is TRBV6-1; no clear D. The CDR3 has 11 residues. CDR1 and CDR2 from the germline V gene are MNHNS and SASEGT. Trimming took 2 bases from V and 6 from J, leaving 4 bases between them. CDR3 region: CASSEPAEAFF. Written as DNA, the CDR3 is TGTGCCAGCAGTGAACCCGCTGAAGCTTTCTTT.

J is TRBJ1-2 and V is TRBV7-2, with no clear D. Germline V CDR1 and CDR2: SGHTA, FQGNSA. This CDR3 is 15 amino acids long. With 0 bases removed from V and 8 bases from J, the gap between germline ends came to 16 bases. The CDR3 nucleotides read TGTGCCAGCAGCTTAGCCGGTGAACAGAGAAGAGGCTACACCTTC. Residues: CASSLAGEQRRGYTF.

This clonotype was observed a few times. The V and J genes are TRBV6-1 and TRBJ1-2, with 7 bases lining up with TRBD1. The J segment lost 7 bases and the V segment lost 4 bases, leaving 12 bases of the junction unmatched. CDR1 and CDR2 (germline): MNHNS, SASEGT. The CDR3 loop spans 15 amino acids. CDR3 residues: CASSGDRQGFGGYTF. The CDR3 DNA follows: TGTGCCAGCAGTGGCGATAGACAGGGTTTTGGTGGCTACACCTTC.

The V call is TRBV7-3, the J call TRBJ2-1; 8 bases align to TRBD1. The CDR3 loop spans 16 amino acids. Looked up from germline, CDR1 is SGHTA and CDR2 is FQGTGA. V was pared by 5 bases and J by 8 bases, with 14 bases of the junction left unmatched. DNA of the CDR3: TGTGCCAGCAGCCTCGCCGGGACAGGTCTACGGGATGAGCAGTTCTTC. As protein: CASSLAGTGLRDEQFF.

The rearrangement uses TRBV4-1 and TRBJ1-5; D unresolved. The CDR3 has 14 residues. Germline CDR1 reads MGHRA; CDR2 reads YSYEKL. V was pared by 4 bases and J by 3 bases, with 10 bases between. CDR3 sequence: CASSLETPNQPQHF. As DNA, the CDR3 is TGCGCCAGCAGCCTAGAGACACCCAATCAGCCCCAGCATTTT.

The genes are TRBV12-3 or TRBV12-4 and TRBJ1-1, with D perhaps TRBD1 (6 bases). Trimming stripped 4 bases from V and 0 bases from J, with 9 bases between. The CDR3 has 14 amino acids. The CDR3 DNA sequence: TGTGCCAGCAGTTCCCAGGGGCTGAACACTGAAGCTTTCTTT. Encoded protein: CASSSQGLNTEAFF.

The rearrangement uses TRBV7-8 and TRBJ2-7; no definite D call. Germline assignment: CDR1 SGHVS and CDR2 FQNEAQ. This CDR3 comprises 14 residues. Trimming removed 4 bases from V and 4 bases from J, with 14 bases in between. This chain's CDR3 is CASSSSPDVYEQYF. CDR3 nucleotide sequence: TGTGCCAGCAGCTCAAGTCCGGACGTTTACGAGCAGTACTTC.

V is TRBV6-1 and J is TRBJ1-5, with 7 bases lining up with TRBD1. CDR1 is MNHNS, CDR2 SASEGT, per germline. This CDR3 has 15 residues. The V and J ends lost 8 bases and 0 bases, in that order; junction bases with no gene match: 7. The CDR3 nucleotides are TGTGCCAGCGGGTCAGGGGGGCATAGCAATCAGCCCCAGCATTTT. This gives the protein CASGSGGHSNQPQHF.